The sequence of this TCR beta chain was determined in a study of blood T cell repertoires in COVID-19. Libraries were prepared by immunoSEQ multiplex PCR; TCRdb keeps only in-frame clonotypes and omits some of them. The sample shows roughly 100,000 clones, roughly 92% of them seen only once. Trimming shortened V by 5 bases and J by 0 bases, and 13 bases separated the two germline ends. Germline CDR1 is SSHAT and CDR2 is FNYEAQ (reference sequence). The CDR3 is 16 amino acids. The TCR was taken from a woman between 45 and 65 years old with COVID-19, enrolled during active disease. The specimen was peripheral blood. The V call is TRBV7-7, the J call TRBJ2-2; D possibly corresponds to TRBD2 (7 bases). The CDR3 reads CASSPRGAANTGELFF. Here the CDR3 DNA reads TGTGCCAGCAGCCCCCGGGGGGCCGCGAACACCGGGGAGCTGTTTTTT. The complete variable domain, with remaining parts taken from reference TRBV7-7 and TRBJ2-2, reads GAGVSQSPRYKVTKRGQDVTLRCDPISSHATLYWYQQALGQGPEFLTYFNYEAQPDKSGLPSDRFSAERPEGSISTLTIQRTEQRDSAMYRCASSPRGAANTGELFFGEGSRLTVL.